The clone carrying this T cell receptor (beta chain) was picked up a small number of times. Its antigen is not identified. The sample contains more than one DNA sequence encoding this CDR3. This sample was taken from a study of shared clonotypes between healthy human individuals. Genomic DNA of every subset was divided equally among multiple immunoSEQ plates. Profiling relied on immunoSEQ multiplex PCR, and the TCRdb table lists in-frame clones only, not all of them. The sample shows 550,000 to 850,000 clones, roughly 72% of them seen only once. CD45RA+ naive and CD45RA-negative memory subsets were separated from CD4+ cells. Study outcomes and limitations: Approximately 5.1% was the fraction of naive CD4 clonotypes found shared across a few donors.

This receptor was taken from a woman in her twenties or thirties in good health. Sequences were obtained from memory CD4+ T cells sorted from blood. The subset here: CD45RA-negative fraction.

In nucleotides, the CDR3 is TGTGCCAGCAGGAAACATAACACTGAAGCTTTCTTT. This encodes CASRKHNTEAFF. This sequence joins TRBV27 and TRBJ1-1; D is uncertain. The CDR3 length is 12 residues. V was cut by 6 bases and J by 2 bases, with 7 bases left in between. Germline lookup yields CDR1 MNHEY and CDR2 SMNVEV (reference sequence).